This T cell receptor (beta chain) comes out of a study of identical twins. Study observations and caveats: Beta out-of-frame sequences showed weaker excess sharing between twins. Fewer insertions characterized abundant cord blood beta clonotypes, whereas memory repertoires showed none. The analysis was cross-sectional rather than longitudinal within donors.

This clonotype came up a few times. What it binds is not known. TCRdb reprocessed the 5' RACE reads with MiXCR, giving one entry per CDR3 protein. The table has approximately 260,000 distinct CDR3 sequences, about an eighth seen once; the top ten hold around 9%. The CDR3 has 11 residues. The germline gives CDR1 DFQATT, CDR2 SNEGSKA (reference sequence). Between the trimmed V and J ends, which lost 3 bases and 5 bases, there was a span of 7 bases. The gene calls are TRBV20-1 and TRBJ1-1; D is unresolved. The sample comprised memory (CD45RO+) T cells sorted from blood. The receptor's source is a woman aged 18-29 years in good health. CDR3 region: CSASDRTEAFF. Here the CDR3 DNA reads TGCAGTGCTAGCGACCGGACTGAAGCTTTCTTT.